Sequencing of this TCR beta chain was carried out in a study of blood T cells in healthy people across ages. In this sample, this clonotype turned up many times. With a J-beta primer mix and a sample-barcoded 5' primer, a second PCR ran roughly 6 to 11 cycles. TCRdb passed the 5' RACE reads through MiXCR, listing each CDR3 protein once. Of 650,000 to 700,000 distinct CDR3 sequences in the sample, roughly half were seen once. There are 12 residues in the CDR3. This TCR came from a woman of 80 years or more in good health. Sample: blood. The V gene is TRBV21-1, the J gene TRBJ2-1; the table gives TRBD2 as D, unverified against the DNA. TRBV21-1 is a pseudogene segment. CDR3 DNA: TGTGCCAGCAGCCGACGACTAGGGGAGCAGTTCTTC. This codes for CASSRRLGEQFF.